These 4 T cell receptor beta chains came from one sample sequenced in a study of blood T cell repertoires in COVID-19. Sequencing used immunoSEQ multiplex PCR; TCRdb keeps in-frame clones, though not all of them. The sample holds fewer than 350,000 clones, around 91% seen once. Source material: PBMCs or T cells enriched from blood (not recorded which). These receptors were taken from a woman aged 18-30 years with acute COVID-19.

The V gene is TRBV29-1, the J gene TRBJ1-1; maybe TRBD1 (6 bases). V was clipped by 7 bases and J by 6 bases, with 15 bases between them. The germline V gene encodes CDR1 SQVTM and CDR2 ANQGSEA. The CDR3 length is 12 residues. The CDR3 protein is CSGTGFAAEAFF. The CDR3 bases are TGCAGCGGTACAGGGTTTGCGGCTGAAGCTTTCTTT. The entire variable domain, with the rest obtained from reference TRBV29-1 and TRBJ1-1, is as follows: SAVISQKPSRDICQRGTSLTIQCQVDSQVTMMFWYRQQPGQSLTLIATANQGSEATYESGFVIDKFPISRPNLTFSTLTVSNMSPEDSSIYLCSGTGFAAEAFFGQGTRLTVV.

The J gene is TRBJ2-7, the V gene TRBV5-1; 11 bases line up with TRBD2. Germline V gene lookup returns CDR1 SGHRS and CDR2 YFSETQ. There are 17 residues in the CDR3. V shed 4 bases and J 7 bases; nucleotides not matched to a gene: 16. This CDR3 reads CASSQFSVLAGEGEQYF. Written as DNA, the CDR3 is TGCGCCAGCAGCCAATTCTCCGTACTAGCGGGAGAAGGGGAGCAGTACTTC.

The CDR3 DNA reads as TGTGCCTGGAGTGTTGGGGGGGTCCAAGAGACCCAGTACTTC. Protein product: CAWSVGGVQETQYF. V is TRBV30 and J is TRBJ2-5; TRBD2 agrees at 7 bases. V gave up 0 bases and J gave up 1 base; unmatched junction bases: 2. The germline gives CDR1 GTSNPN, CDR2 SVGIG (reference sequence). The CDR3 extends over 14 amino acids.

The chain uses TRBV30 and TRBJ2-3; TRBD2 matches at 7 bases. V lost 8 bases and J lost 1; bases outside the gene matches: 9. Per germline, CDR1 GTSNPN and CDR2 SVGIG (reference sequence). This CDR3 comprises 14 residues. The CDR3, as DNA: TGTGCCGGGGTCCTCCGGGGGGGCACAGATACGCAGTATTTT. This gives the protein CAGVLRGGTDTQYF.